A single count supports the clone carrying this T cell receptor beta chain. Its antigen is still unknown. This sample was taken from a study of persistence of HIV-infected CD4 T cells. Study-wide results and caveats: Antigen-responding cells were enriched for degenerate expanded CDR3beta sequences.

Cells were stimulated with overlapping HIV-1 Gag 15-mer peptides. CD40L/CD69 double-negative CD45RO-high memory CD4+ T cells were collected. Suppressive ART was started during chronic HIV-1 infection in these adults. Undetectable plasma HIV-1 RNA below 50 copies/mL lasted at least 4 years. The immunoSEQ assay was version 4, run in survey mode. Each sample used up to 1 ug genomic DNA diluted to around 9.3 ng/uL. Sequencing used immunoSEQ multiplex PCR; TCRdb keeps in-frame clones, though not all of them. The data hold tens of thousands of clones, with roughly four fifths observed a single time. The CDR3 runs 17 residues. Germline CDR1 is SGHVS and CDR2 is FQNEAQ. V trimming: 5 bases; J trimming: 1 base; junction bases outside the gene matches: 12.

The rearrangement uses TRBV7-8 and TRBJ1-1, with TRBD1 matching 8 bases. This receptor was taken from an adult woman with HIV who was CMV-seropositive. Source: CD4+ T cells sorted from PBMCs after roughly 18-hour stimulation, taken from a patient who received antiretroviral therapy. The CDR3 DNA sequence: TGTGCCAGCAGCCCTCGCCTTTACAGGGGGTCGAACACTGAAGCTTTCTTT. Encoded protein: CASSPRLYRGSNTEAFF. Combining the CDR3 with reference TRBV7-8 and TRBJ1-1 gives the whole variable domain GAGVSQSPRYKVAKRGQDVALRCDPISGHVSLFWYQQALGQGPEFLTYFQNEAQLDKSGLPSDRFFAERPEGSVSTLKIQRTQQEDSAVYLCASSPRLYRGSNTEAFFGQGTRLTVV.